Listed here are 16 T cell receptor beta chains from one sample, sequenced in a study of Graves' ophthalmopathy and Graves' hyperthyroidism. Amplification from RNA transcripts yielded the TCR beta CDR3 regions. The workflow started with a first-round RT-PCR run with HTBI primers and then moved on to a second-round multiplex PCR. MiXCR, run by TCRdb on the multiplex PCR reads, gives a single entry per CDR3 protein. This table holds 400,000 or so distinct CDR3 sequences, less than 20% found once. Sequenced sample: peripheral blood. The receptors stem from a woman between 18 and 29 years old with stable Graves' hyperthyroidism.

Concerning this clonotype: A much larger clone is a single base away; this may be a read error. The chain employs TRBV19 and TRBJ2-7, with a tentative D call TRBD2 (7 bases). Germline V lookup: CDR1 LNHDA, CDR2 SQIVND (reference sequence). The CDR3 is 14 amino acids. CDR3 sequence: CASRDTWGGYEQCF. CDR3 nucleotides: TGTGCCAGTAGGGACACCTGGGGGGGCTACGAGCAGTGCTTC.

This clonotype was detected a few times. This chain links TRBV28 with TRBJ1-2, with 8 positions matching TRBD1. The CDR3 length is 13 residues. CDR1 and CDR2 (germline): MDHEN, SYDVKM. After removal of 6 bases from V and 8 bases from J, the junction contained 8 bases not matched to a gene. The CDR3 reads CASRPQGARGYTF. CDR3 in DNA: TGTGCCAGCAGACCTCAGGGGGCGCGGGGCTACACCTTC.

This clonotype was counted ten times or more. The V and J genes are TRBV5-1 and TRBJ1-5; 7 nucleotides align to TRBD1. The CDR3 sequence is 14 residues long. J lost 6 bases, V lost 4 bases, and 7 bases had no gene match. Germline V lookup: CDR1 SGHRS, CDR2 YFSETQ. CDR3 nucleotide sequence: TGCGCCAGCAGCCAGTCGACAGGGAGTCAGCCCCAGCATTTT. It specifies CASSQSTGSQPQHF.

Only a few counts were recorded for this clonotype. This chain connects TRBV7-9 to TRBJ2-7; 8 bases agree with TRBD2. The CDR3 is made up of 12 amino acids. V gave up 5 bases and J gave up 11 bases; unmatched junction bases: 8. In germline, CDR1 is SEHNR, CDR2 FQNEAQ (reference sequence). CDR3 loop: CASSPGGREEYF. The DNA for the CDR3 is TGTGCCAGCAGCCCCGGGGGGCGGGAGGAGTACTTC. Full variable domain (rest looked up from reference TRBV7-9 and TRBJ2-7): DTGVSQNPRHKITKRGQNVTFRCDPISEHNRLYWYRQTLGQGPEFLTYFQNEAQLEKSRLLSDRFSAERPKGSFSTLEIQRTEQGDSAMYLCASSPGGREEYFGPGTRLTVT.

This clonotype occurred many times. The chain recombines TRBV6-1 with TRBJ2-5; 12 nucleotides match TRBD2. This CDR3 contains 18 residues. The V gene end was trimmed by 2 bases and the J gene end by 2 bases; junction bases not matched to a gene: 9. Germline CDR1 MNHNS, CDR2 SASEGT. The CDR3 coding sequence is TGTGCCAGCAGTGAATTCCTAGCGGGGGGGCGTTCGCAAGAGACCCAGTACTTC. This sequence encodes CASSEFLAGGRSQETQYF.

This clonotype was counted at least ten times. Relative to the germline gene, one junction end is altered; a read error may explain this. CDR3 DNA sequence: TGTGCCAGCAGCTTAGTGGGGTTGAACACTGAAGCTTTCTTT. It specifies CASSLVGLNTEAFF. The chain has TRBV12-3 or TRBV12-4 and TRBJ1-1; D is undetermined. The CDR3 extends over 14 amino acids.

This clonotype was recorded many times. This chain joins TRBV19 and TRBJ1-6, with TRBD1 matching 9 bases. The V gene end was trimmed by 10 bases and the J gene end by 7 bases; junction bases not matched to a gene: 5. The length of the CDR3 is 13 residues. Germline CDR1 is LNHDA and CDR2 is SQIVND (reference sequence). Written as DNA, the CDR3 is TGTGCCACCACAGGGGGCGAGAATTCACCCCTCCACTTT. It is translated as CATTGGENSPLHF.

This rearrangement joins TRBV6-2 or TRBV6-3 to TRBJ2-3; 11 bases line up with TRBD2. J gave up 6 bases and V 5 bases, and 4 bases lay outside the gene matches. This CDR3 has 14 amino acids. The germline V gene encodes CDR1 MNHEY and CDR2 SVGEGT. The CDR3 is CASSPRTSGDTQYF. In nucleotides, the CDR3 is TGTGCCAGCAGTCCGAGGACTAGCGGGGATACGCAGTATTTT.

The chain is built from TRBV3-1 and TRBJ1-1; D is perhaps TRBD1 (5 bases). Germline V CDR1 and CDR2: LGHDT, YNNKEL (reference sequence). The CDR3 runs 15 residues. Trimming pared 1 base from V and 1 base from J, leaving 10 bases between. The CDR3 region has the DNA TGTGCCAGCAGCCAAGGCCAGGGAGGGAACACTGAAGCTTTCTTT. Amino acid sequence: CASSQGQGGNTEAFF.

This clonotype was seen ten or more times. This rearrangement joins TRBV19 to TRBJ1-5; TRBD1 aligns across 7 bases. This CDR3 is 16 amino acids long. With 4 bases clipped from V and 5 bases from J, the junction kept 11 bases outside the gene matches. The germline V gene encodes CDR1 LNHDA and CDR2 SQIVND (reference sequence). The CDR3 is CASSRRGSRGDQPQHF. CDR3 coding DNA: TGTGCCAGTAGTAGGAGGGGAAGCAGGGGGGATCAGCCCCAGCATTTT.

There are many counts of this clonotype. The rearrangement joins TRBV6-2 or TRBV6-3 to TRBJ1-5; 7 nucleotides match TRBD1. V gave up 2 bases and J gave up 5 bases; unmatched junction bases: 3. Per the germline V gene, CDR1 is MNHEY and CDR2 is SVGEGT. CDR3 length equals 14 residues. CDR3 nucleotides: TGTGCCAGCAGTTACGGGACAGCCTATCAGCCCCAGCATTTT. Amino acids: CASSYGTAYQPQHF.

This clonotype came up many times. V gene TRBV6-2 or TRBV6-3 combines with J gene TRBJ1-2, with 8 bases that match TRBD1. This CDR3 comprises 13 residues. Germline V gene sequence: CDR1 MNHEY, CDR2 SVGEGT. V lost 8 bases to trimming and J lost 8 bases; unmatched junction nucleotides: 10. CDR3 DNA sequence: TGTGCCAGCCGGCTGGACACAGGGGGAGGCTACACCTTC. Translating gives CASRLDTGGGYTF.

This clonotype was found many times. The chain recombines TRBV2 with TRBJ1-1; the D gene is possibly TRBD1 (6 bases). The CDR3 consists of 14 residues. The germline V and J ends were trimmed by 7 bases and 2 bases, with 14 bases remaining between them. Germline-derived CDR1 and CDR2 are SNHLY and FYNNEI. As DNA, the CDR3 is TGTGCCAGCAAAGAAGGACAGCTAAACACTGAAGCTTTCTTT. Amino acids: CASKEGQLNTEAFF.

This clonotype occurred a few times. The V and J genes are TRBV29-1 and TRBJ2-2, with D unclear. Germline lookup yields CDR1 SQVTM and CDR2 ANQGSEA. Trimming shortened V by 5 bases and J by 0 bases, and 4 bases separated the two germline ends. CDR3 length: 12 amino acids. CDR3 coding DNA: TGCAGCGTTTCCTCGAACACCGGGGAGCTGTTTTTT. It encodes CSVSSNTGELFF.

This clonotype appeared many times. The chain recombines TRBV19 with TRBJ2-7; D is perhaps TRBD1 (5 bases). Germline CDR1 reads LNHDA; CDR2 reads SQIVND (reference sequence). CDR3 length: 15 amino acids. V lost 1 base, J lost 5 bases, and 15 bases lay in between. The CDR3 spells CASSIAGRSRDEQYF. CDR3 DNA sequence: TGTGCCAGTAGTATAGCGGGCCGGTCCAGGGACGAGCAGTACTTC.

This clonotype was seen ten or more times. The V and J genes are TRBV5-1 and TRBJ1-1; tentatively, D is TRBD1 (6 bases). CDR1 is SGHRS, CDR2 YFSETQ, per germline. CDR3 length: 15 amino acids. V lost 0 bases and J 0 bases, leaving 9 bases between the germline ends. The CDR3 DNA follows: TGCGCCAGCAGCTTGGCCGCAGGGGTGAACACTGAAGCTTTCTTT. Translation: CASSLAAGVNTEAFF.